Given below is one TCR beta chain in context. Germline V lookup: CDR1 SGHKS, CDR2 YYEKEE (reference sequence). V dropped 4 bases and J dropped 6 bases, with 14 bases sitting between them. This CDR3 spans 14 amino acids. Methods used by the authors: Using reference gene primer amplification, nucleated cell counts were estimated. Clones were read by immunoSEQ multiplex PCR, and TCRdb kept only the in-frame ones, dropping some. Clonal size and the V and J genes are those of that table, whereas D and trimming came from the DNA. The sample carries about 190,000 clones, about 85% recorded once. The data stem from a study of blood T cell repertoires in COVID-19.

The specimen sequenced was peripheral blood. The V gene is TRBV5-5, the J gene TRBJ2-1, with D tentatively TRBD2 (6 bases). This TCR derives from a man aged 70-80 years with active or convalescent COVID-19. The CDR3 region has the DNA TGTGCCAGCAGCCCCCGTGGTAGCGGCAATGAGCAGTTCTTC. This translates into CASSPRGSGNEQFF.